The 28 T cell receptor beta chains reported below all come from one sample, sequenced in a study of blood T cell repertoires in COVID-19. Some clones are missing from TCRdb's copy, which holds only in-frame ones; the method was immunoSEQ multiplex PCR. Of tens of thousands of clones listed, roughly 90% are singletons. What was sequenced was peripheral blood. The receptors come from a man aged 55 to 70 with COVID-19, enrolled during active disease.

The J gene is TRBJ1-5, the V gene TRBV5-6; 7 nucleotides match TRBD1. Unmatched junction bases numbered 7, after V lost 0 bases and J lost 1 base. Germline CDR1 is SGHDT and CDR2 is YYEEEE. The CDR3 loop spans 17 amino acids. CDR3 in DNA: TGTGCCAGCAGCTTGGCGCTGACAGGGAACAGCAATCAGCCCCAGCATTTT. Amino acids: CASSLALTGNSNQPQHF.

This clone was seen a few times. V is TRBV2 and J is TRBJ2-3; D is unclear. Germline values: CDR1 SNHLY, CDR2 FYNNEI. V lost 4 bases and J lost 2, with 13 bases in between. The CDR3 length is 15 residues. The CDR3 reads CASSAVQSSTDTQYF. CDR3 DNA sequence: TGTGCCAGCAGTGCGGTCCAATCTTCCACAGATACGCAGTATTTT.

The chain uses TRBV6-5 and TRBJ2-7; 9 bases fit TRBD2. The germline V gene encodes CDR1 MNHEY and CDR2 SVGAGI. The CDR3 totals 14 residues. V lost 6 bases and J lost 2; bases outside the gene matches: 5. The CDR3 nucleotides are TGTGCCAGCAGCGGGACTAGCAAGGCCTACGAGCAGTACTTC. This encodes CASSGTSKAYEQYF.

This clone is deemed medium-sized (0.01 to 0.1%). V usage is TRBV6-5 and J usage is TRBJ2-4, with 9 nucleotides matching TRBD1. The CDR3 has 15 residues. The J segment lost 2 bases and the V segment lost 6 bases, leaving 5 bases of the junction unmatched. Germline lookup yields CDR1 MNHEY and CDR2 SVGAGI. CDR3 sequence (DNA): TGTGCCAGCAGGAGGGGACAGGGTTCCAAAAACATTCAGTACTTC. It encodes CASRRGQGSKNIQYF.

This clone occurred once. The chain's CDR3 is CASSQRGGDYEQYF. CDR3 DNA sequence: TGTGCCAGCAGCCAGCGGGGAGGAGACTACGAGCAGTACTTC. The chain uses TRBV3-1 (or the pseudogene TRBV3-2) and TRBJ2-7; tentative D call: TRBD2 (6 bases). Germline V gene lookup returns CDR1 LGHDT and CDR2 YNNKEL (reference sequence). This CDR3 contains 14 residues. V was trimmed by 3 bases and J by 3 bases, leaving 12 bases between them.

This chain links TRBV7-9 with TRBJ1-6, with a weak D call TRBD1 (6 bases). Germline CDR1 is SEHNR and CDR2 is FQNEAQ (reference sequence). With 5 bases removed from V and 4 bases from J, the gap between germline ends came to 15 bases. The CDR3 is 16 residues long. CDR3 sequence: CASSPTRDTYNSPLHF. CDR3 sequence (DNA): TGTGCCAGCAGCCCTACCCGGGACACATATAATTCACCCCTCCACTTT.

This clone turned up a few times. The chain's CDR3 is CASNPLGTGGSTNEKLFF. The CDR3 DNA reads TGTGCCAGCAACCCTCTGGGGACAGGGGGTTCAACTAATGAAAAACTGTTTTTT. The chain has TRBV2 and TRBJ1-4; 11 bases line up with TRBD1. J was trimmed by 0 bases and V by 7 bases; bases with no gene match: 10. CDR1 and CDR2 (germline): SNHLY, FYNNEI. The length of the CDR3 is 18 residues.

The rearrangement joins TRBV11-2 to TRBJ1-1; TRBD1 might be the D (5 bases). The CDR3 sequence is 17 residues long. Germline V gene sequence: CDR1 SGHAT, CDR2 FQNNGV. V lost 8 bases and J lost 3, with 25 bases in between. CDR3 residues: CASCPLWQGDGDTEAFF. For the CDR3, the DNA is TGTGCCAGCTGCCCGCTTTGGCAGGGCGATGGGGACACTGAAGCTTTCTTT.

The chain joins TRBV5-1 to TRBJ2-1; 9 nucleotides agree with TRBD2. The trim removed 3 bases at V and 3 bases at J, leaving 1 base unmatched. The CDR3 consists of 14 residues. Germline CDR1 reads SGHRS; CDR2 reads YFSETQ. The CDR3 here is CASSSSGDYNEQFF. The CDR3 bases are TGCGCCAGCAGCTCTAGCGGGGACTACAATGAGCAGTTCTTC.

The chain recombines TRBV19 with TRBJ1-5; D is uncertain. V was shortened by 8 bases and J by 5 bases, with 13 bases between the two germline ends. The length of the CDR3 is 13 residues. CDR1 and CDR2 (germline): LNHDA, SQIVND (reference sequence). The CDR3, as DNA: TGTGCCAGTCTCTCAGGTAACGATCAGCCCCAGCATTTT. It translates to CASLSGNDQPQHF. Filled out from reference TRBV19 and TRBJ1-5, the complete variable domain reads DGGITQSPKYLFRKEGQNVTLSCEQNLNHDAMYWYRQDPGQGLRLIYYSQIVNDFQKGDIAEGYSVSREKKESFPLTVTSAQKNPTAFYLCASLSGNDQPQHFGDGTRLSIL.

This clone was detected many times. The chain couples TRBV19 to TRBJ2-1; 9 bases are shared with TRBD1. This CDR3 region has 14 residues. The V gene's germline CDR1 is LNHDA and CDR2 SQIVND (reference sequence). The J segment lost 5 bases and the V segment lost 6 bases, leaving 5 bases of the junction unmatched. The CDR3 spells CASRQDRGDNEQFF. CDR3 bases: TGTGCCAGTAGGCAGGACAGGGGTGACAATGAGCAGTTCTTC.

The chain employs TRBV2 and TRBJ2-5; TRBD1 agrees at 10 bases. The CDR3 spans 16 residues. In germline, CDR1 is SNHLY, CDR2 FYNNEI. The ends lost 4 bases at V and 4 bases at J; junction bases unmatched: 9. CDR3 sequence: CASSATGTGEGETQYF. CDR3 DNA: TGTGCCAGCAGTGCGACCGGGACAGGGGAAGGAGAGACCCAGTACTTC.

This clone was found once. This chain joins TRBV5-1 and TRBJ1-5; D remains unclear. Germline CDR1 and CDR2: SGHRS and YFSETQ. This CDR3 region has 16 residues. V was cut by 0 bases and J by 2 bases, with 12 bases left in between. The CDR3 region has the DNA TGCGCCAGCAGCTTGGACTCCATTGAGGGCAATCAGCCCCAGCATTTT. Its translation is CASSLDSIEGNQPQHF.

The chain carries TRBV7-8 and TRBJ2-1; 13 bases match TRBD2. CDR3 length: 15 amino acids. The V gene end was trimmed by 5 bases and the J gene end by 13 bases; junction bases not matched to a gene: 11. Germline V gene sequence: CDR1 SGHVS, CDR2 FQNEAQ. The CDR3 DNA reads TGTGCCAGCAGCCTGCTAGGGACTAGCGGGAATCTTCAGTTCTTC. Amino acid sequence: CASSLLGTSGNLQFF.

The J gene is TRBJ2-5, the V gene TRBV9; 12 nucleotides align to TRBD2. The CDR3 sequence is 17 residues long. Germline CDR1 reads SGDLS; CDR2 reads YYNGEE. J gave up 4 bases and V 3 bases, and 10 bases lay outside the gene matches. The CDR3 nucleotides read TGTGCCAGCAGCGGGCCTTCTGGACTAGCGGGACGAGAGACCCAGTACTTC. Translation: CASSGPSGLAGRETQYF.

The J gene is TRBJ2-1, the V gene TRBV7-9; tentative D call: TRBD2 (7 bases). This CDR3 has 15 amino acids. V was cut by 1 base and J by 6 bases, with 13 bases left in between. Germline assignment: CDR1 SEHNR and CDR2 FQNEAQ (reference sequence). The CDR3 here is CASSLVVAGANEQFF. The CDR3 DNA reads TGTGCCAGCAGCTTAGTGGTCGCGGGGGCCAATGAGCAGTTCTTC.

V and J are TRBV6-1 and TRBJ1-4; 7 bases are shared with TRBD1. The length of the CDR3 is 14 residues. The V and J ends lost 3 bases and 8 bases, in that order; junction bases with no gene match: 6. Looked up from germline, CDR1 is MNHNS and CDR2 is SASEGT. The CDR3 DNA reads TGTGCCAGCAGTGACGGGACAGAAGTCGAAAAACTGTTTTTT. Its translation is CASSDGTEVEKLFF.

As DNA, the CDR3 is TGTGCCAGTAGTACTCAGGGAGGTCAGCCCCAGCATTTT. It yields the protein CASSTQGGQPQHF. The chain links TRBV19 to TRBJ1-5; D possibly corresponds to TRBD1 (5 bases). Germline V gene sequence: CDR1 LNHDA, CDR2 SQIVND (reference sequence). The ends were cut back, 4 bases at V and 6 bases at J, with 10 bases in the middle. The CDR3 extends over 13 amino acids.

CDR3 loop: CASSYAKNTGELFF. The CDR3 DNA is TGTGCCAGCAGTTACGCGAAGAACACCGGGGAGCTGTTTTTT. The V and J genes are TRBV6-5 and TRBJ2-2; D ambiguous. This CDR3 has 14 amino acids. With 2 bases removed from V and 1 base from J, the gap between germline ends came to 5 bases. Per the germline V gene, CDR1 is MNHEY and CDR2 is SVGAGI.

V and J are TRBV5-1 and TRBJ2-2, with D maybe TRBD1 (5 bases). Per germline, CDR1 SGHRS and CDR2 YFSETQ. The CDR3 sequence is 14 residues long. Trimming took 3 bases from V and 3 from J, leaving 9 bases between them. In DNA form, the CDR3 reads TGCGCCAGCAGCTCCCAGGGCTACACCGGGGAGCTGTTTTTT. This codes for CASSSQGYTGELFF.

This clone has more than one count but fewer than ten. This rearrangement joins TRBV6-1 to TRBJ2-7; D is perhaps TRBD2 (5 bases). The CDR3 totals 12 residues. Germline V gene data show CDR1 as MNHNS and CDR2 as SASEGT. The ends were cut back, 2 bases at V and 12 bases at J, with 14 bases in the middle. CDR3 sequence reads: CASSETEVMGYF. The DNA of the CDR3 is TGTGCCAGCAGTGAAACGGAGGTTATGGGGTACTTC.

CDR3 DNA sequence: TGTGCCAGCAGCGTAACGACAGGGAAGAACACTGAAGCTTTCTTT. Its protein product is CASSVTTGKNTEAFF. The V and J genes are TRBV11-2 and TRBJ1-1, with 7 bases that match TRBD1. The ends lost 5 bases at V and 1 base at J; junction bases unmatched: 7. CDR3 size: 15 residues. Germline assignment: CDR1 SGHAT and CDR2 FQNNGV.

This rearrangement joins TRBV10-1 to TRBJ2-2, with D tentatively TRBD1 (6 bases). Germline CDR1 and CDR2: WNHNN and SYGVQD (reference sequence). The CDR3 has 14 residues. Trimming left V 4 bases short and J 3 bases short, with 9 bases between. The CDR3 reads CASSGRGYTGELFF. The CDR3 DNA reads TGCGCCAGCAGTGGCAGGGGATACACCGGGGAGCTGTTTTTT.

The CDR3 nucleotides are TGTGCCAGCAGCTCCCCGGGACAGGGACCCTACAATGAGCAGTTCTTC. It translates to CASSSPGQGPYNEQFF. The chain is built from TRBV5-6 and TRBJ2-1; 9 bases line up with TRBD1. J lost 2 bases, V lost 3 bases, and 6 bases had no gene match. CDR1 SGHDT and CDR2 YYEEEE come from the germline V gene. The CDR3 has 16 amino acids.

The V gene is TRBV5-8, the J gene TRBJ1-2, with no clear D. Germline V gene sequence: CDR1 SGHTS, CDR2 YDEGEE. The germline V and J ends were trimmed by 4 bases and 8 bases, with 15 bases remaining between them. The CDR3 is made up of 13 amino acids. Here the CDR3 reads CASSPHGVGGYTF. The CDR3 DNA is TGTGCCAGCAGCCCGCACGGGGTGGGAGGCTACACCTTC.

This chain links TRBV4-3 with TRBJ1-2; possible D gene TRBD1, 5 bases. The CDR3 length is 14 residues. Deletions cut 0 bases from V and 14 bases from J, with 19 bases between. Germline V gene sequence: CDR1 LGHNA, CDR2 YSLEER. The CDR3 DNA reads TGCGCCAGCAGCCAAGATCGCGGGTCTATGGAGGGGACCTTC. Translation: CASSQDRGSMEGTF.

About this clone: Mismatch with germline at one junction end may stem from a read error. The gene calls are TRBV7-7 and TRBJ2-5; D perhaps matches TRBD2 (5 bases). The germline V gene encodes CDR1 SSHAT and CDR2 FNYEAQ (reference sequence). CDR3 size: 14 residues. CDR3 DNA: TGTGCTAGCAGCCCCGGGGTTATGGGGGAGACCCAGTACTTC. It translates to CASSPGVMGETQYF.

A word on this clone: Other DNA sequences in this specimen translate into the identical CDR3. This chain links TRBV5-1 with TRBJ1-1; tentative D call: TRBD1 (6 bases). V was shortened by 5 bases and J by 1 base, with 9 bases between the two germline ends. The CDR3 sequence is 13 residues long. Per the germline V gene, CDR1 is SGHRS and CDR2 is YFSETQ. In DNA, the CDR3 is TGCGCCAGCAGTTTGACAGGGAACACTGAAGCTTTCTTT. Its translation: CASSLTGNTEAFF.